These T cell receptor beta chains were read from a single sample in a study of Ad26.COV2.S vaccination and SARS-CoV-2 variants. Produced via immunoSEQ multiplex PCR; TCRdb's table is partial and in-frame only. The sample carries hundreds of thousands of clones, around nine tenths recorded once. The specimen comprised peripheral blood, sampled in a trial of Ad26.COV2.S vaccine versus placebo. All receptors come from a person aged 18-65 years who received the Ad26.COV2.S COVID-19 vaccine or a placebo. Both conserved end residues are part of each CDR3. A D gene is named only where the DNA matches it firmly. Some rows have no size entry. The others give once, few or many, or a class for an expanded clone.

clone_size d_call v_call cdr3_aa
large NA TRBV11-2 CASSLGQDTIYF
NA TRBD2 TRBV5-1 CASSFNGLAKTGELFF
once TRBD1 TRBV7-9 CASSPTGTGGDEQYF
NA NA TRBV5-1 CASSSPPSTAPYNEQFF
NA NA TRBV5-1 CASSFTGGTEAFF
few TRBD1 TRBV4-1 CASSFGTGNTEAFF
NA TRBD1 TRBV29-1 CSVRTGTTEAFF
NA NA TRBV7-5 CARSLTSAGASNEQFF
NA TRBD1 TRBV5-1 CASSLGQGKHQPQHF
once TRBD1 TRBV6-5 CASRQGTVSNQPQHF
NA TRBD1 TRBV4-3 CASSQYITARQGGYTF
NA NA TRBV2 CASSGGPSIQYF
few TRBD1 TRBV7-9 CASRYKDRENSPLHF
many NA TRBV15 CATSGGGFGGNEKLFF
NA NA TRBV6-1 CASSEAALAASPLHF
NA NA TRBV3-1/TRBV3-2 CASSQSRLEKLFF
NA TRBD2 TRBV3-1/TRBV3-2 CASSQVPAGGSDTQYF
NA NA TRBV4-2 CASSQEAGGVGQPQHF
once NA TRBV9 CASSVVPGNYGYTF
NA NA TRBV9 CASSVEQGGLYEQYF
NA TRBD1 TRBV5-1 CASSWDVGTGRTGELFF
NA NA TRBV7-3 CASSLSGVTDTQYF
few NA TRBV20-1 CSASAGEAFF
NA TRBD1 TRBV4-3 CASSQEMYPIQGRDQPQHF
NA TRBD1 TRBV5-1 CASSLAGQSSYNEQFF
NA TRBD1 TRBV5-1 CASSLGQGANEQFF
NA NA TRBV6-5 CASSYSPDGGTYEQYF
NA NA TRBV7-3 CASSPRAASYEQYF
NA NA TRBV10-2 CASSEGTSSYNSPLHF
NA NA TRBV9 CASTRNRELYEQYF
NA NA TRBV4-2 CASSQDQVGSVMVFGYTF
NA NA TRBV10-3 CAISEGGSQETQYF
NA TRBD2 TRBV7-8 CASRDFGTSGKIFSYEQYF
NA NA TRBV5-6 CASSLLTDTQYF
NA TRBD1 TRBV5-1 CASSKRQGTNEKLFF
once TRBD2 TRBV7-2 CASSLRSGGQGDTQYF
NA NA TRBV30 CAWSVVDSLGLTF
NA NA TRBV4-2 CASSPNRVSLINSPLHF
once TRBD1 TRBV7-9 CASSQQGGGVYEQYF
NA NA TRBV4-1 CASSQKTEVPSYEQYF
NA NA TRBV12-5 CASGLVLGGGGLGNEQFF
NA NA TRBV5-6 CASSPGTLNTEAFF
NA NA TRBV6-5 CASTRTGPGEKLFF
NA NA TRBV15 CATSNTPGTNTEAFF
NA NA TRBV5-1 CASSLEPGFYEQYF